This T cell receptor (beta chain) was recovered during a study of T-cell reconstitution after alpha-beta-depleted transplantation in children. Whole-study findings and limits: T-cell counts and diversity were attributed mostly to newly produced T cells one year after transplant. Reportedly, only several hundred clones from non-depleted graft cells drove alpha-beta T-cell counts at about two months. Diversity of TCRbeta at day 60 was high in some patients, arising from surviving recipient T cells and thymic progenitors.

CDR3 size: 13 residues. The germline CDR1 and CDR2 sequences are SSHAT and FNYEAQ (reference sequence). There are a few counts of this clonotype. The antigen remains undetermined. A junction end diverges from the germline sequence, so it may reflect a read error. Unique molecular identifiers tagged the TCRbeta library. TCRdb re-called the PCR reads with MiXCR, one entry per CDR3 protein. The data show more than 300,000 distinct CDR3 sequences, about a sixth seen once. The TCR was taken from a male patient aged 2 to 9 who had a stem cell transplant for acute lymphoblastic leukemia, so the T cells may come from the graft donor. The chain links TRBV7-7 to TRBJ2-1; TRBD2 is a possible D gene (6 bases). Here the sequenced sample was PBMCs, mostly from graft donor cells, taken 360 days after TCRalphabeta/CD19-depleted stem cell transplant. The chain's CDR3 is CASSLDGSGEQFF. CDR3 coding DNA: TGTGCTAGCAGCTTAGACGGGAGCGGTGAGCAGTTCTTC.